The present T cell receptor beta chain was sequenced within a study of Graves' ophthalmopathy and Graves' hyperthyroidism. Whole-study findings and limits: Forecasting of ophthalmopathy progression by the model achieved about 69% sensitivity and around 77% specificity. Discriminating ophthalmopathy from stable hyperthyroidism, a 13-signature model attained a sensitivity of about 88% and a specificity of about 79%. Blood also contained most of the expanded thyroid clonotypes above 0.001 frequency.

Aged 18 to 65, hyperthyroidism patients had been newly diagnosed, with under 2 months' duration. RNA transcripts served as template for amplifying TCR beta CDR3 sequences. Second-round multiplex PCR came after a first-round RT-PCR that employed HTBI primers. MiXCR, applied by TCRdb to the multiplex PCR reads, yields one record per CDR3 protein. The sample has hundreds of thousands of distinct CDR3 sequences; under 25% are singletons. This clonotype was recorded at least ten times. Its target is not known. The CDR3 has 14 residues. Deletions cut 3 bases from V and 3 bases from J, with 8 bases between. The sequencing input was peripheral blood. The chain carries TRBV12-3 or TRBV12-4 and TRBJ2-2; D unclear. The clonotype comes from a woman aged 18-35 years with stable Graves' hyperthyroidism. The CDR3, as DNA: TGTGCCAGCAGTTTTGTTTCGCACACCGGGGAGCTGTTTTTT. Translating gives CASSFVSHTGELFF.